Listed below are T cell receptor beta chains from one sample, sequenced in a study of T cell clonotyping in hematopoietic cell transplantation. Here immunoSEQ multiplex PCR was the method, and the copy in TCRdb shows in-frame clones only, minus some. The sample lists around 9,300 clones; about 82% were seen once. The input for sequencing was PBMCs, taken 180 days after allogeneic stem cell transplant. The receptors here all came from a female patient aged 30 to 40 who had an allogeneic stem cell transplant, so the T cells may come from the graft donor. Some clones in this sample may be carry-over from other donors' samples. The CDR3 runs from the conserved cysteine through the conserved F or W. D genes are given only for firm matches. Expanded clones get a size class; other rows say once, few or many, or leave the size out.

TRBV7-3	NA	NA	TRBJ2-3	CASSQSRALAQDTQYF	TGTGCCAGCAGCCAAAGCAGGGCATTGGCACAAGATACGCAGTATTTT
TRBV7-2	NA	NA	TRBJ1-5	CASSLSGRFQPQHF	TGTGCCAGCAGCTTATCCGGAAGATTTCAGCCCCAGCATTTT
TRBV25-1	few	NA	TRBJ1-1	CASSETANTEAFF	TGTGCCAGCAGTGAAACAGCGAACACTGAAGCTTTCTTT
TRBV2	NA	NA	TRBJ1-1	CASRLGTNTEAFF	TGTGCCAGCCGCCTGGGGACGAACACTGAAGCTTTCTTT
TRBV25-1	NA	NA	TRBJ1-2	CASSGKRYYGYTF	TGTGCCAGCAGTGGCAAACGGTACTATGGCTACACCTTC
TRBV19	NA	TRBD1	TRBJ1-5	CASRPAGTGDQPQHF	TGTGCCAGTAGACCTGCAGGGACAGGAGATCAGCCCCAGCATTTT
TRBV20-1	NA	NA	TRBJ2-5	CSAESETQYF	TGCAGTGCGGAAAGTGAGACCCAGTACTTC
TRBV10-2	NA	NA	TRBJ2-7	CASRTQGVTSYEQYF	TGCGCCAGCAGGACGCAGGGAGTCACTTCCTACGAGCAGTACTTC
TRBV7-2	few	NA	TRBJ2-5	CASSRFRGAQETQYF	TGTGCCAGCAGCCGTTTTAGGGGGGCTCAAGAGACCCAGTACTTC
TRBV21-1	NA	NA	TRBJ2-2	CASSKRDPTGELFF	TGTGCCAGCAGCAAAAGGGACCCCACCGGGGAGCTGTTTTTT
TRBV19	NA	NA	TRBJ1-1	CASSIVGMNTEAFF	TGTGCCAGTAGTATCGTCGGAATGAACACTGAAGCTTTCTTT
TRBV29-1	NA	TRBD1	TRBJ1-1	CSVDLTGITEAFF	TGCAGCGTTGACCTGACAGGGATCACTGAAGCTTTCTTT
TRBV5-5	NA	TRBD1	TRBJ2-1	CASSPTGDSYNEQFF	TGTGCCAGCAGCCCGACAGGGGACTCCTACAATGAGCAGTTCTTC
TRBV6-5	NA	TRBD1	TRBJ1-2	CASSRDSLNYGYTF	TGTGCCAGCAGTAGGGACAGTTTAAACTATGGCTACACCTTC
TRBV11-3	NA	NA	TRBJ2-7	CASSFRSGAFYEQYF	TGTGCCAGCAGCTTTAGGTCAGGGGCGTTCTACGAGCAGTACTTC
TRBV9	NA	TRBD1	TRBJ1-6	CASSADGVLTGALHF	TGTGCCAGCAGCGCCGACGGGGTCCTCACAGGGGCCCTCCACTTT
TRBV19	once	NA	TRBJ1-2	CASSINDNGGYGYTF	TGTGCCAGTAGTATTAACGACAACGGAGGGTATGGCTACACCTTC
TRBV10-3	once	NA	TRBJ2-3	CAIARSGWTDTQYF	TGTGCCATCGCGAGGTCAGGGTGGACAGATACGCAGTATTTT
TRBV7-2	NA	TRBD1	TRBJ1-3	CASSPGPTGRNTIYF	TGTGCCAGCAGCCCGGGACCGACAGGGCGAAACACCATATATTTT
TRBV2	once	NA	TRBJ2-7	CASSPDPYSYEQYF	TGTGCCAGCAGTCCGGACCCCTACTCCTACGAGCAGTACTTC
TRBV7-9	NA	NA	TRBJ1-2	CASSSGWVYGYTF	TGTGCCAGCAGCTCTGGGTGGGTCTATGGCTACACCTTC
TRBV6-6	NA	TRBD2	TRBJ2-3	CASSYWGGDVDTQYF	TGTGCCAGCAGTTACTGGGGAGGGGATGTTGATACGCAGTATTTT
TRBV14	NA	NA	TRBJ1-2	CASSPNGLGRTNYGYTF	TGTGCCAGCAGCCCGAATGGCCTAGGACGGACCAACTATGGCTACACCTTC
TRBV27	NA	NA	TRBJ1-1	CASSFNPGGTEAFF	TGTGCCAGCAGTTTCAACCCCGGCGGGACTGAAGCTTTCTTT
TRBV5-1	NA	NA	TRBJ1-4	CASRETNEKLFF	TGCGCCAGCAGAGAGACTAATGAAAAACTGTTTTTT
TRBV28	few	TRBD2	TRBJ2-3	CASMLSGGERDTQYF	TGTGCCAGCATGCTTAGCGGGGGGGAAAGGGATACGCAGTATTTT
TRBV11-2	NA	TRBD2	TRBJ2-5	CASSPTRMGGETQYF	TGTGCCAGCAGCCCCACCCGGATGGGGGGGGAGACCCAGTACTTC
TRBV13	NA	NA	TRBJ1-1	CASSDGRETEAFF	TGTGCCAGCAGCGATGGACGGGAAACTGAAGCTTTCTTT
TRBV7-2	NA	NA	TRBJ1-3	CASSFGLAGTGNTIYF	TGTGCCAGCAGCTTTGGCCTCGCGGGAACTGGAAACACCATATATTTT
TRBV30	NA	NA	TRBJ2-5	CAWSGGYSVTQYF	TGTGCCTGGAGTGGGGGGTATAGTGTGACCCAGTACTTC
TRBV6-1	once	NA	TRBJ1-1	CASSEIGVSTEAFF	TGTGCCAGCAGTGAAATTGGGGTAAGCACTGAAGCTTTCTTT
TRBV29-1	NA	NA	TRBJ2-7	CSVADFVFPSYEQYF	TGCAGCGTTGCTGATTTCGTCTTTCCCTCCTACGAGCAGTACTTC
TRBV19	NA	TRBD1	TRBJ1-1	CASSRPGQANTEAFF	TGTGCCAGTAGTAGACCGGGACAGGCAAACACTGAAGCTTTCTTT
TRBV5-1	NA	NA	TRBJ1-6	CASSLAVGGSPLHF	TGCGCCAGCAGCTTGGCCGTTGGGGGTTCACCCCTCCACTTT
TRBV9	NA	TRBD2	TRBJ2-1	CASSVGNLAGGGDEQFF	TGTGCCAGCAGCGTAGGTAATCTAGCGGGGGGAGGGGATGAGCAGTTCTTC
TRBV28	NA	TRBD1	TRBJ1-4	CASSLRDRVRKLFF	TGTGCCAGCAGTTTGAGGGACAGGGTACGAAAACTGTTTTTT